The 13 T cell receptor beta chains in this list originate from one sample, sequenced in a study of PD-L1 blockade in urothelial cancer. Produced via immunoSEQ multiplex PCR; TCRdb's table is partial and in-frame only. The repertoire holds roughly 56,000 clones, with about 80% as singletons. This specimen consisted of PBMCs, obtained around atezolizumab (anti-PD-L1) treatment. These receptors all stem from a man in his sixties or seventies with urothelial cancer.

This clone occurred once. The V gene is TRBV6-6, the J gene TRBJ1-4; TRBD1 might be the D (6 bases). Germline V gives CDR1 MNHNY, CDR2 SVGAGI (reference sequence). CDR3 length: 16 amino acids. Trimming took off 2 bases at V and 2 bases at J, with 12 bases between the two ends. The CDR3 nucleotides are TGTGCCAGCAGTTACGCTTACAGGGTGACTAATGAAAAACTGTTTTTT. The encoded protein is CASSYAYRVTNEKLFF.

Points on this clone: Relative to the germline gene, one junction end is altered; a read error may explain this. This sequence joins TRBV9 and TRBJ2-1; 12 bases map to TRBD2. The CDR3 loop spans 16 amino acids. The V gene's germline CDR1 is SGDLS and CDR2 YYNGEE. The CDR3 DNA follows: TGTGCCAGCAGCCCCGACCCCCTAGCGGGAGGGGCGAAAACGGTCTTC. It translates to CASSPDPLAGGAKTVF.

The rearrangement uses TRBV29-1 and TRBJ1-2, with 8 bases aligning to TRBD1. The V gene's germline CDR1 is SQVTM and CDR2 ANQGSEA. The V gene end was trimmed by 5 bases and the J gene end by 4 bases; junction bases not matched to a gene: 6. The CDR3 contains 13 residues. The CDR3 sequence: CSVQTGAGYGYTF. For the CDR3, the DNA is TGCAGCGTTCAGACAGGGGCCGGCTATGGCTACACCTTC.

The CDR3 bases are TGTGCCAGCAGTTTACCCAGGGGCCCATCCTACGAGCAGTACTTC. As protein: CASSLPRGPSYEQYF. The V gene is TRBV7-9, the J gene TRBJ2-7, with TRBD1 as a possible D gene (6 bases). There are 15 residues in the CDR3. CDR1 and CDR2 (germline): SEHNR, FQNEAQ (reference sequence). Trimming stripped 6 bases from V and 1 base from J, with 16 bases between.

The CDR3, as DNA: TGTGCCAGCAGCTCCGGACAGGACTCTGGAAACACCATATATTTT. Translating it yields CASSSGQDSGNTIYF. This chain links TRBV11-3 with TRBJ1-3; 7 bases align to TRBD1. Germline V gene sequence: CDR1 SGHNT, CDR2 YENEEA. The ends lost 4 bases at V and 0 bases at J; junction bases unmatched: 3. There are 15 residues in the CDR3.

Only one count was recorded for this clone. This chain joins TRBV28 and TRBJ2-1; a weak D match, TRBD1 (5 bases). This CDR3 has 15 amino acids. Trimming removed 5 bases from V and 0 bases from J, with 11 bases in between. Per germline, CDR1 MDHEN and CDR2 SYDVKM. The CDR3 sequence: CASSQDIYSYNEQFF. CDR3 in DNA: TGTGCCAGCAGTCAGGACATTTACTCCTACAATGAGCAGTTCTTC. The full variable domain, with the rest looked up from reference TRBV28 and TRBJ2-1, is DVKVTQSSRYLVKRTGEKVFLECVQDMDHENMFWYRQDPGLGLRLIYFSYDVKMKEKGDIPEGYSVSREKKERFSLILESASTNQTSMYLCASSQDIYSYNEQFFGPGTRLTVL.

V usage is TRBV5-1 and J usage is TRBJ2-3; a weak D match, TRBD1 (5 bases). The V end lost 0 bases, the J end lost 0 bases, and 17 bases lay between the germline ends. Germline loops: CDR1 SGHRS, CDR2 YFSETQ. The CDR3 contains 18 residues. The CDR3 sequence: CASSLGVYGAASTDTQYF. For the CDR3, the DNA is TGCGCCAGCAGCTTGGGGGTCTATGGGGCCGCTAGCACAGATACGCAGTATTTT. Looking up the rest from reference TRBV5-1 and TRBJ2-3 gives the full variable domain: KAGVTQTPRYLIKTRGQQVTLSCSPISGHRSVSWYQQTPGQGLQFLFEYFSETQRNKGNFPGRFSGRQFSNSRSEMNVSTLELGDSALYLCASSLGVYGAASTDTQYFGPGTRLTVL.

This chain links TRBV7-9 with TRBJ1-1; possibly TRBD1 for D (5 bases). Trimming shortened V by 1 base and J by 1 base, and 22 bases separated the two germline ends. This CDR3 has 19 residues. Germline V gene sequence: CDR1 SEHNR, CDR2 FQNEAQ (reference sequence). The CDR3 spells CASSLGSGGGPTRNTEAFF. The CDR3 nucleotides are TGTGCCAGCAGCTTAGGGTCTGGGGGAGGGCCGACCCGGAACACTGAAGCTTTCTTT.

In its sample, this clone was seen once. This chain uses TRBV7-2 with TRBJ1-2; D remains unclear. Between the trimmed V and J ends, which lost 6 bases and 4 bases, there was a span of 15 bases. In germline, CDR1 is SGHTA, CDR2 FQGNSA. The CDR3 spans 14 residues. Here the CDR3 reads CASSERHVSYGYTF. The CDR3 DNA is TGTGCCAGCAGTGAGAGACACGTCTCCTATGGCTACACCTTC. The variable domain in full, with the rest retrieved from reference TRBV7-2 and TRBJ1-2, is GAGVSQSPSNKVTEKGKDVELRCDPISGHTALYWYRQSLGQGLEFLIYFQGNSAPDKSGLPSDRFSAERTGGSVSTLTIQRTQQEDSAVYLCASSERHVSYGYTFGSGTRLTVV.

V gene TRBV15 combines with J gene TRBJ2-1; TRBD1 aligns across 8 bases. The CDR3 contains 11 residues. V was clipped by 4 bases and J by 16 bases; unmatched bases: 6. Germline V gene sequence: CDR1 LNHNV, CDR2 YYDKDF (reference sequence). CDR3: CATSIRDRRFF. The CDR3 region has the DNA TGTGCCACCAGCATCCGGGACAGGCGTTTCTTC. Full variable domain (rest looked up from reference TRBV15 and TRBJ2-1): DAMVIQNPRYQVTQFGKPVTLSCSQTLNHNVMYWYQQKSSQAPKLLFHYYDKDFNNEADTPDNFQSRRPNTSFCFLDIRSPGLGDTAMYLCATSIRDRRFFGPGTRLTVL.

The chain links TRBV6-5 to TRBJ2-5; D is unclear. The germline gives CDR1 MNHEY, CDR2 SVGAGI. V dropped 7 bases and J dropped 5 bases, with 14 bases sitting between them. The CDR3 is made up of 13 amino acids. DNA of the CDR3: TGTGCCAGCACGCTGACTCCCGGGGAGACCCAGTACTTC. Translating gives CASTLTPGETQYF.

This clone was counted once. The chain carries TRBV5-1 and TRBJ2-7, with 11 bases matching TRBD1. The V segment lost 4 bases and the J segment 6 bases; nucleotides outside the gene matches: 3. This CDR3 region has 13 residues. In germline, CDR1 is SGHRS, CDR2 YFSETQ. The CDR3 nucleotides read TGCGCCAGCAGCGGAGGGACAGGGGGCGAGCAGTACTTC. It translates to CASSGGTGGEQYF.

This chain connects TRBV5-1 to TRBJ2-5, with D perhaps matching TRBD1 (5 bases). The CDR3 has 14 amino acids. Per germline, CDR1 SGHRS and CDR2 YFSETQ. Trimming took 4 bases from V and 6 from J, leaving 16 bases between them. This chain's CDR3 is CASSPGSGPQTQYF. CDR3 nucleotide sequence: TGCGCCAGCAGCCCAGGGTCCGGTCCACAGACCCAGTACTTC.